Listed below are T cell receptor beta chains from one sample, sequenced in a study of T cells in Graves' hyperthyroidism and ophthalmopathy. TCRdb analysed the multiplex PCR reads with MiXCR anew, one entry per CDR3 protein. The table records about 400,000 distinct CDR3 sequences, roughly 15% of them present only once. Sequenced material: blood. The receptors here all came from a woman aged 55-69 years with Graves' ophthalmopathy. Both conserved end residues are part of each CDR3. The D gene is left open where the match is weak. Size tells how often a clone was seen (once, few, many) or the class of an expanded clone, and some rows leave it out.

>TRBV6-2/TRBV6-3|15|TRBJ1-1|-|TRBD1
TGTGCCAGCAGCCCAGGACAGGGGAGGTACACTGAAGCTTTCTTT
CASSPGQGRYTEAFF
>TRBV2|16|TRBJ1-5|-|-
TGTGCCAGCAGTGAATCGGCCCCGTTGAGCAATCAGCCCCAGCATTTT
CASSESAPLSNQPQHF
>TRBV4-2|15|TRBJ1-5|-|-
TGTGCCAGCAGCCAAGGACAGAGTAGCAATCAGCCCCAGCATTTT
CASSQGQSSNQPQHF
>TRBV19|16|TRBJ2-2|few|TRBD2
TGTGCCTCCCAGGGACTAGCGGGAGGGCCGGACGGGGAGCTGTTTTTT
CASQGLAGGPDGELFF
>TRBV12-3/TRBV12-4|15|TRBJ2-1|many|TRBD1
TGTGCCAGCAGTTTAGCGAGGGACAGGGTAGGTGAGCAGTTCTTC
CASSLARDRVGEQFF
>TRBV10-3|12|TRBJ1-2|-|-
TGTGCCATCAGCAGGGAGGGCGGCGGCTACACCTTC
CAISREGGGYTF
>TRBV6-1|14|TRBJ2-3|-|-
TGTGCCAGCAGTGAGGCTAGCACCCGAGATACGCAGTATTTT
CASSEASTRDTQYF
>TRBV19|13|TRBJ1-1|few|-
TGTGCCAGTAGTATAACGCCAGATAGTGAAGCTTTCTTT
CASSITPDSEAFF
>TRBV10-2|14|TRBJ2-7|many|TRBD2
TGCGCCAGCAGCGGACTAGCGGGAAGTTACGAGCAGTACTTC
CASSGLAGSYEQYF
>TRBV28|15|TRBJ1-1|-|-
TGTGCCAGCAGCCTAGTATATGACAAGGTAACTGAAGCTTTCTTT
CASSLVYDKVTEAFF
>TRBV28|15|TRBJ2-2|many|TRBD1
TGTGCCAGCAGCCCAGGGGGTGCGAACACCGGGGAGCTGTTTTTT
CASSPGGANTGELFF
>TRBV20-1|15|TRBJ2-6|many|-
TGCAGTGCGAACGGGGCTTACTCTGGGGCCAACGTCCTGACTTTC
CSANGAYSGANVLTF
>TRBV28|14|TRBJ2-7|many|TRBD2
TGTGCCAGCAGTTTATGGGCGGGAGTATACGAGCAGTACTTC
CASSLWAGVYEQYF
>TRBV20-1|15|TRBJ2-4|few|TRBD1
TGCAGTGCTAGGGAACAGGGGGTAGCCAAAAACATTCAGTACTTC
CSAREQGVAKNIQYF
>TRBV3-1|13|TRBJ2-7|many|-
TGTGCCAGCAGCCAACAGGGTTGGTACGAGCAGTACTTC
CASSQQGWYEQYF
>TRBV11-2|16|TRBJ1-4|many|TRBD1
TGTGCCAGCAGCCCGTATTCAGGGACAGATAATGAAAAACTGTTTTTT
CASSPYSGTDNEKLFF
>TRBV2|15|TRBJ2-1|-|TRBD2
TGTGCCAGCAGTGAAGTGAGGACTAGCGGGAATGAGCAGTTCTTC
CASSEVRTSGNEQFF
>TRBV28|14|TRBJ2-5|many|-
TGTGCCAGCAGTTCACGGACGTTCCAAGAGACCCAGTACTTC
CASSSRTFQETQYF
>TRBV24-1|13|TRBJ2-2|few|-
TGTGCCACCAGTGATATTCGAACTGGGGAGCTGTTTTTT
CATSDIRTGELFF
>TRBV2|16|TRBJ2-7|once|TRBD2
TGTGCCAGCAGTGAAGGTAGCGGGAGGTTAGTTTCCGAGCAGTACTTC
CASSEGSGRLVSEQYF
>TRBV12-3/TRBV12-4|15|TRBJ1-6|many|TRBD1
TGTGCCAGCAGCATTGGGACAGGGGGTAGTTCACCCCTCCACTTT
CASSIGTGGSSPLHF
>TRBV9|16|TRBJ2-3|few|TRBD2
TGTGCCAGCAGCGGAACCGGGACTAGCCGTTCAGATACGCAGTATTTT
CASSGTGTSRSDTQYF
>TRBV19|16|TRBJ1-5|few|TRBD1
TGTGCCAGTAGTACCCGGACAGGGGTCTTCAATCAGCCCCAGCATTTT
CASSTRTGVFNQPQHF
>TRBV2|13|TRBJ2-3|many|-
TGTGCCAGCAGGGAAGAGGTGGCAGATACGCAGTATTTT
CASREEVADTQYF
>TRBV28|15|TRBJ1-5|many|-
TGTGCCAGCAGTTTGAGGAGTGTCAGAAATCAGCCCCAGCATTTT
CASSLRSVRNQPQHF
>TRBV12-3/TRBV12-4|16|TRBJ2-5|-|TRBD2
TGTGCCAGCAGTTCGGGACTAGCGGGAGGAAGAGAGACCCAGTACTTC
CASSSGLAGGRETQYF
>TRBV7-8|14|TRBJ1-5|many|-
TGTGCCAGCAGCTTAGCTCAGGGGACTCAGCCCCAGCATTTT
CASSLAQGTQPQHF
>TRBV4-1|15|TRBJ1-2|-|-
TGCGCCAGCAGCCAAGATCCGAGTTCTCGGTATGGCTACACCTTC
CASSQDPSSRYGYTF
>TRBV20-1|13|TRBJ1-1|many|-
TGCAGTGCTACCCAAGGGGTGAACACTGAAGCTTTCTTT
CSATQGVNTEAFF
>TRBV4-1|15|TRBJ2-3|-|TRBD2
TGCGCCAGCAGCCGGGGACTAGCGCGCACAGATACGCAGTATTTT
CASSRGLARTDTQYF
>TRBV11-2|13|TRBJ1-1|many|-
TGTGCCAGCAGCCTAGGGGTGGACACTGAAGCTTTCTTT
CASSLGVDTEAFF
>TRBV19|11|TRBJ2-1|-|-
TGTGCCAGTACACTCTACAATGAGCAGTTCTTC
CASTLYNEQFF
>TRBV28|16|TRBJ2-7|many|-
TGTGCCAGCAGTTTAGTTGGGGTCGCAGTTCCCTACGAGCAGTACTTC
CASSLVGVAVPYEQYF
>TRBV20-1|18|TRBJ2-6|-|TRBD1
TGCAGTGCTACCTGGGGCAGGGGGATTCGCTCTGGGGCCAACGTCCTGACTTTC
CSATWGRGIRSGANVLTF
>TRBV5-1|16|TRBJ2-1|many|TRBD2
TGCGCCAGCAGCTTAGGGGCTAGCGGAACCTACAATGAGCAGTTCTTC
CASSLGASGTYNEQFF
>TRBV24-1|14|TRBJ2-7|-|-
TGTGCCACCAGTGATGGGGAGTGGGCTTCCGAGCAGTACTTC
CATSDGEWASEQYF
>TRBV5-1|13|TRBJ2-5|few|-
TGCGCCAGCAGCTACCGGTACGGCGAGACCCAGTACTTC
CASSYRYGETQYF
>TRBV27|14|TRBJ1-4|many|TRBD1
TGTGCCAGCAGTTTCCGGGACAGGGGAAGTCGACTGTTTTTT
CASSFRDRGSRLFF
>TRBV7-9|15|TRBJ2-1|many|TRBD2
TGTGCCAGCAGCTCGGGACTAGCGGGAGTCGATGAGCAGTTCTTC
CASSSGLAGVDEQFF
>TRBV12-3/TRBV12-4|15|TRBJ2-1|many|TRBD2
TGTGCCAGCAGTTTCCCAGCGGGGGGGCTAAATGAGCAGTTCTTC
CASSFPAGGLNEQFF
>TRBV27|14|TRBJ2-3|many|-
TGTGCCAGCAGTTTAAGGGTGTTGGCAGATACGCAGTATTTT
CASSLRVLADTQYF
>TRBV12-3/TRBV12-4|14|TRBJ2-5|-|TRBD1
TGTGCCAGCAGTTCGACAGGGGGCGAAGAGACCCAGTACTTC
CASSSTGGEETQYF
>TRBV2|15|TRBJ2-2|many|TRBD2
TGTGCCAGCAGTACTCTAGCGGTGAACACCGGGGAGCTGTTTTTT
CASSTLAVNTGELFF
>TRBV28|14|TRBJ2-1|-|TRBD2
TGTGCCAGCATGCTAGCGGGAGTTGGGAATGAGCAGTTCTTC
CASMLAGVGNEQFF
>TRBV3-1|18|TRBJ2-2|many|TRBD1
TGTGCCAGCAGCCCAAACACTTACAGGGGAACGAACACCGGGGAGCTGTTTTTT
CASSPNTYRGTNTGELFF
>TRBV2|16|TRBJ2-3|many|-
TGTGCCAGCAGATACGAGGGCCCCCTGAACACAGATACGCAGTATTTT
CASRYEGPLNTDTQYF
>TRBV7-8|17|TRBJ2-1|-|TRBD2
TGTGCCGGCAGCTTATACCTCAATCCTAGCGGCTACAATGAGCAGTTCTTC
CAGSLYLNPSGYNEQFF